These 16 T cell receptor beta chains originate from one sample sequenced in a study of a mutant IDH1 vaccine in newly diagnosed glioma. Method: immunoSEQ multiplex PCR; TCRdb's copy keeps in-frame clones and lacks some. The sample records approximately 50,000 clones, 87% being singletons. Antigens of these TCRs are unknown. Time point denoted: week 23, last vaccination. Each dose of the vaccine consisted of 300 ug of mutant IDH1 20-mer peptide, with topical imiquimod. The input for sequencing was PBMCs, taken from a glioma patient whose treatment included an IDH1 peptide vaccine. The receptors were sampled from a man in his forties or fifties with glioma.

This chain joins TRBV11-3 and TRBJ1-1; TRBD1 might be the D (5 bases). Trimming cost V 4 bases and J 8 bases, with 8 bases left between them. CDR1 SGHNT and CDR2 YENEEA come from the germline V gene. The CDR3 is 11 amino acids. The CDR3 loop is CASSSGGEAFF. CDR3 DNA sequence: TGTGCCAGCAGCTCCGGGGGGGAAGCTTTCTTT.

This clone was seen only once. The genes are TRBV4-1 and TRBJ2-2; 12 bases line up with TRBD1. Germline V gene lookup returns CDR1 MGHRA and CDR2 YSYEKL. Trimming removed 1 base from V and 4 bases from J; junction bases left unmatched: 4. The CDR3 spans 17 residues. The CDR3 spells CASSQGDRGLGTGELFF. Here the CDR3 DNA reads TGCGCCAGCAGCCAAGGGGACAGGGGGCTTGGCACCGGGGAGCTGTTTTTT.

The chain joins TRBV7-9 to TRBJ2-7; D not certain. This CDR3 has 12 amino acids. The V and J ends lost 5 bases and 5 bases respectively, with 10 bases between them. CDR1 and CDR2 from the germline V gene are SEHNR and FQNEAQ (reference sequence). The chain's CDR3 is CASSPGRDEQYF. The DNA of the CDR3 is TGTGCCAGCAGCCCAGGACGCGACGAGCAGTACTTC.

The chain employs TRBV7-6 and TRBJ1-2, with D uncertain. The V gene's germline CDR1 is SGHVS and CDR2 FNYEAQ. This CDR3 spans 11 amino acids. Trimming shortened V by 5 bases and J by 5 bases, and 6 bases separated the two germline ends. CDR3 DNA: TGTGCCAGCAGCGAGGGTTATGGCTACACCTTC. Amino acid sequence: CASSEGYGYTF.

This clone was seen a handful of times. The V call is TRBV27, the J call TRBJ1-5, with D uncertain. The CDR3 contains 13 residues. Germline V CDR1 and CDR2: MNHEY, SMNVEV (reference sequence). Trimming took off 5 bases at V and 6 bases at J, with 11 bases between the two ends. CDR3 DNA: TGTGCCAGCAGTGCTGGTTTTGTTCAGCCCCAGCATTTT. It translates to CASSAGFVQPQHF.

This clone has only a few counts. This chain uses TRBV5-1 with TRBJ2-3; 11 bases agree with TRBD2. V shed 3 bases and J 1 base; nucleotides not matched to a gene: 19. The CDR3 is 21 residues long. Germline V CDR1 and CDR2: SGHRS, YFSETQ. CDR3 nucleotide sequence: TGCGCCAGCAGCTCTCCCCGGGGTAGCGGGAGGGCCGGTCTCGGCACAGATACGCAGTATTTT. This sequence encodes CASSSPRGSGRAGLGTDTQYF.

The chain employs TRBV5-6 and TRBJ1-1; D gene uncertain. CDR3 length equals 13 residues. Deletions cut 2 bases from V and 5 bases from J, with 10 bases between. CDR1 is SGHDT, CDR2 YYEEEE, per germline. The CDR3 spells CASSFVVGTEAFF. CDR3 DNA sequence: TGTGCCAGCAGCTTTGTAGTGGGGACTGAAGCTTTCTTT.

The chain has TRBV10-3 and TRBJ2-5; possibly TRBD1 for D (6 bases). CDR1 is ENHRY, CDR2 SYGVKD, per germline. The CDR3 length is 13 residues. The V end was cut by 10 bases, the J end by 0 bases, with 12 bases between. CDR3 protein: CATATGYQETQYF. DNA of the CDR3: TGTGCCACCGCCACAGGGTACCAAGAGACCCAGTACTTC.

This chain joins TRBV5-6 and TRBJ1-1; no definite D call. Germline loops: CDR1 SGHDT, CDR2 YYEEEE. The CDR3 loop spans 15 amino acids. V lost 0 bases to trimming and J lost 2 bases, with 11 bases between them. The CDR3 bases are TGTGCCAGCAGCTTGGCCTTAGCATTTAACACTGAAGCTTTCTTT. Translating it yields CASSLALAFNTEAFF.

The chain combines TRBV2 with TRBJ1-5, with a possible D match to TRBD1 (6 bases). Germline CDR1 and CDR2: SNHLY and FYNNEI. With 6 bases removed from V and 7 bases from J, the gap between germline ends came to 16 bases. The CDR3 sequence is 14 residues long. As DNA, the CDR3 is TGTGCCAGCAGCCAACAGGGAGGAGGGCAGCCCCAGCATTTT. It yields the protein CASSQQGGGQPQHF.

The chain joins TRBV5-1 to TRBJ2-2; the D is unclear. The germline V gene has CDR1 SGHRS and CDR2 YFSETQ. The CDR3 is 14 amino acids. The V gene lost 5 bases and the J gene lost 1 base, with 9 bases spanning the gap. The CDR3 sequence: CASSVERNTGELFF. In nucleotides, the CDR3 is TGCGCCAGCAGTGTGGAACGGAACACCGGGGAGCTGTTTTTT.

The rearrangement links TRBV29-1 to TRBJ1-2; tentatively, D is TRBD1 (6 bases). The germline gives CDR1 SQVTM, CDR2 ANQGSEA. V dropped 2 bases and J dropped 7 bases, with 8 bases sitting between them. This CDR3 contains 11 residues. The CDR3 DNA sequence: TGCAGCGTTGAAAAAGGGGGTGGCTACACCTTC. It encodes CSVEKGGGYTF. The variable domain in full, with the rest retrieved from reference TRBV29-1 and TRBJ1-2, is SAVISQKPSRDICQRGTSLTIQCQVDSQVTMMFWYRQQPGQSLTLIATANQGSEATYESGFVIDKFPISRPNLTFSTLTVSNMSPEDSSIYLCSVEKGGGYTFGSGTRLTVV.

The chain employs TRBV15 and TRBJ2-4; TRBD1 matches at 9 bases. Trimming at V came to 2 bases and at J to 8 bases, leaving 4 bases not matched to a gene. This CDR3 region has 14 residues. CDR1 is LNHNV and CDR2 is YYDKDF in the germline V gene (reference sequence). CDR3 bases: TGTGCCACCAGCAGACTGACAGGGGGATACATTCAGTACTTC. Residues: CATSRLTGGYIQYF.

The J gene is TRBJ2-7, the V gene TRBV7-3, with D possibly matching TRBD2 (7 bases). CDR3 length equals 14 residues. The V end lost 0 bases, the J end lost 6 bases, and 12 bases lay between the germline ends. In germline, CDR1 is SGHTA, CDR2 FQGTGA. CDR3 in amino acids: CASSLTGGAGEQYF. Here the CDR3 DNA reads TGTGCCAGCAGCTTAACGGGGGGGGCGGGCGAGCAGTACTTC.

This clone has a handful of counts. The chain carries TRBV28 and TRBJ1-1, with 7 bases fitting TRBD1. Germline CDR1 and CDR2: MDHEN and SYDVKM. The CDR3 spans 15 residues. Trimming took 5 bases from V and 1 from J; bases not matched to a gene: 7. CDR3 nucleotide sequence: TGTGCCAGCAGTCCGGGGGACAGAAAGAACACTGAAGCTTTCTTT. The encoded protein is CASSPGDRKNTEAFF.

The chain recombines TRBV6-1 with TRBJ1-5; no clear D. In germline, CDR1 is MNHNS, CDR2 SASEGT. The CDR3 runs 14 residues. Trimming left V 8 bases short and J 7 bases short, with 18 bases between. The CDR3 protein is CASDKLPGGQPQHF. The DNA for the CDR3 is TGTGCCAGCGATAAACTCCCCGGCGGGCAGCCCCAGCATTTT.